Listed below are T cell receptor beta chains from one sample, sequenced in a study of shared clonotypes between healthy human individuals. Assay used: immunoSEQ multiplex PCR; TCRdb lists only in-frame clones, some missing. The table shows under 550,000 clones, with about 96% occurring only once. Material: naive CD4+ T cells sorted from blood. The receptors shown here come from a woman aged 25 to 39 in good health. Each CDR3 is given with its conserved first and last residue. Fields, in order: V gene, clone size, D gene, J gene, CDR3 DNA, CDR3 protein. A D gene is named only where the DNA matches it firmly. Only some rows state a clone size, as once, few, many or a class for expanded clones.

TRBV27	-	TRBD2	TRBJ2-7	TGTGCCAGCAGTCCGGGACTAGCGGGAGGTAACTACGAGCAGTACTTC	CASSPGLAGGNYEQYF
TRBV7-2	-	-	TRBJ2-1	TGTGCCAGCAGCCCCCCTGGACTTTACAATGAGCAGTTCTTC	CASSPPGLYNEQFF
TRBV6-5	-	-	TRBJ1-5	TGTGCCAGCAGTGCTGCAGGGGTCAATCAGCCCCAGCATTTT	CASSAAGVNQPQHF
TRBV28	once	-	TRBJ1-1	TGTGCCAGCAGTTTAAATCGGTGGGGTACGAACACTGAAGCTTTCTTT	CASSLNRWGTNTEAFF
TRBV5-1	-	-	TRBJ2-2	TGCGCCAGCAGCGGCGGACAGACAATAAACACCGGGGAGCTGTTTTTT	CASSGGQTINTGELFF
TRBV19	-	-	TRBJ1-3	TGTGCCAGTCTTGGGACACCCTACTCTGGAAACACCATATATTTT	CASLGTPYSGNTIYF
TRBV19	-	-	TRBJ2-1	TGTGCCAGTAGTCGGACTCCCTACAATGAGCAGTTCTTC	CASSRTPYNEQFF
TRBV5-8	-	-	TRBJ2-7	TGTGCCAGCAGCTTGGTGGGTGGAAACTACGAGCAGTACTTC	CASSLVGGNYEQYF
TRBV2	-	-	TRBJ2-6	TGTGCCAGCAGCGCCTACTACAGATTCTCTGGGGCCAACGTCCTGACTTTC	CASSAYYRFSGANVLTF
TRBV5-1	-	-	TRBJ2-7	TGCGCCAGCAGCTTGGCCGAACCGTACGAGCAGTACTTC	CASSLAEPYEQYF
TRBV1	-	-	TRBJ1-2	TGCACCAGCAGCCAAGGTACTGGCTACACCTTC	CTSSQGTGYTF
TRBV18	-	TRBD1	TRBJ1-1	TGTGCCAGCTCCCCGGACAGGATGAACACTGAAGCTTTCTTT	CASSPDRMNTEAFF
TRBV7-3	-	-	TRBJ2-7	TGTGCCAGCAGCTCGGACAGCTCCTACGAGCAGTACTTC	CASSSDSSYEQYF
TRBV28	-	-	TRBJ2-4	TGTGCCAGCAGTCCACACACGATTACGGACGCCAAAAACATTCAGTACTTC	CASSPHTITDAKNIQYF
TRBV11-3	-	-	TRBJ2-3	TGTGCCAGCAGCTCTTCTAGTGGCACAGATACGCAGTATTTT	CASSSSSGTDTQYF
TRBV14	-	-	TRBJ1-5	TGTGCCAGCAGCCAAGATAAGAACAGAAGAGCATATAGCAATCAGCCCCAGCATTTT	CASSQDKNRRAYSNQPQHF
TRBV28	-	-	TRBJ2-3	TGTGCCAGCAGAGGAACGACAGATACGCAGTATTTT	CASRGTTDTQYF
TRBV28	-	TRBD2	TRBJ2-1	TGTGCCAGCAGCCTGACTAGCGGGAGGGCCAAGGAGCAGTTCTTC	CASSLTSGRAKEQFF
TRBV28	-	-	TRBJ2-7	TGTGCCAGCAGTTTTGCCAGGGGTGAAGAGCAGTACTTC	CASSFARGEEQYF
TRBV29-1	-	-	TRBJ2-1	TGCAGCCAGACAGGAGGAGGTGAGCAGTTCTTC	CSQTGGGEQFF
TRBV7-2	-	-	TRBJ2-1	TGTGCCAGCAGTACCCAAGGCCAACTACAAAATGAGCAGTTCTTC	CASSTQGQLQNEQFF
TRBV6-4	-	TRBD1	TRBJ1-5	TGTGCCAGCAGTGACTTCGGGACAGTTTATAGCAATCAGCCCCAGCATTTT	CASSDFGTVYSNQPQHF
TRBV4-2	-	-	TRBJ2-7	TGTGCCAGCAGCCAGATAGACGTCCGGACGGCCTACGAGCAGTACTTC	CASSQIDVRTAYEQYF
TRBV9	-	-	TRBJ2-1	TGTGCCAGCAGCCCTGGGGACTCGACGCAGTTCTTC	CASSPGDSTQFF
TRBV5-6	-	-	TRBJ2-7	TGTGCCAGCAGCTTGGGGGCGGCGGTCGGGCAGTACTTC	CASSLGAAVGQYF
TRBV19	-	TRBD2	TRBJ2-1	TGTGCCAGTAATCGATGGACTAGCGGCTACAATGAGCAGTTCTTC	CASNRWTSGYNEQFF
TRBV4-1	-	-	TRBJ1-5	TGCGCCAGCAGCCAAGATGGTGGTGAGGAACAGCCCCAGCATTTT	CASSQDGGEEQPQHF
TRBV5-5	-	-	TRBJ1-2	TGTGCCAGCAGCTTGTCGGGGAACTATGGCTACACCTTC	CASSLSGNYGYTF
TRBV2	once	-	TRBJ2-7	TGTGCCAGCATGAGCGGTTTCTCCTACGAGCAGTACTTC	CASMSGFSYEQYF
TRBV10-1	-	-	TRBJ2-2	TGCGCCAGCTCCAGCGTGGGATACCGAAACACCGGGGAGCTGTTTTTT	CASSSVGYRNTGELFF
TRBV7-8	-	-	TRBJ1-1	TGTGCCAGCAGCTTCACAGAGAACACTGAAGCTTTCTTT	CASSFTENTEAFF
TRBV5-1	-	TRBD1	TRBJ1-1	TGCGCCAGCAGCTCCGGGACAGGGGAACGTCAAGCTTTCTTT	CASSSGTGERQAFF
TRBV6-5	-	-	TRBJ1-1	TGTGCCAGCAGTAAAGAGTTGAACACTGAAGCTTTCTTT	CASSKELNTEAFF